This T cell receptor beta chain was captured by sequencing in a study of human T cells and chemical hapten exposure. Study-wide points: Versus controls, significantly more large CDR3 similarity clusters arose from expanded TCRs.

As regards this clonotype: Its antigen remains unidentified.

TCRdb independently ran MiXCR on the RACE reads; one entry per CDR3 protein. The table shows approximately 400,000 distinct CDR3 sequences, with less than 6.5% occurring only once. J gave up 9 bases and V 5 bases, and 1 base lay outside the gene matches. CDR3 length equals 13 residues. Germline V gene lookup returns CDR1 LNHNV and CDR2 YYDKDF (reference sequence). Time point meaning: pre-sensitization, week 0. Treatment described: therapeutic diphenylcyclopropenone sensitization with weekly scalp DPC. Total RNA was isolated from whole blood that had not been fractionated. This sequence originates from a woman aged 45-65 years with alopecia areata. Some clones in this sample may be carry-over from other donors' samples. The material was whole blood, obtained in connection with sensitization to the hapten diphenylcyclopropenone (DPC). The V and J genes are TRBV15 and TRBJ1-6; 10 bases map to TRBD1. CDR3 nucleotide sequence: TGTGCCACCAGCGGGACAGGGGTTTCACCCCTCCACTTT. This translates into CATSGTGVSPLHF.